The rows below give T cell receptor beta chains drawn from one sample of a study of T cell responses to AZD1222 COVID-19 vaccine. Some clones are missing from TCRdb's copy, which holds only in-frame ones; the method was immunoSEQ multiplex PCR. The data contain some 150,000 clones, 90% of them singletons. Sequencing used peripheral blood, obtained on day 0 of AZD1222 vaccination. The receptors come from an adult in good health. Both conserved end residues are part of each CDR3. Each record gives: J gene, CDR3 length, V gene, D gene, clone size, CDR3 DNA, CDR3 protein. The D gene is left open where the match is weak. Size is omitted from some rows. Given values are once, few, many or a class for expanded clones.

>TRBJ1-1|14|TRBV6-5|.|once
TGTGCCAGCAGTCACGATTGGGAGGGCACTGAAGCTTTCTTT
CASSHDWEGTEAFF
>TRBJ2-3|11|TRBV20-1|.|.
TGCAGTGCGACCACGGCAGATACGCAGTATTTT
CSATTADTQYF
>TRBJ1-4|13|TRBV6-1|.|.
TGTGCCAGCAGTGAAGCGCTTCGTGAAAAACTGTTTTTT
CASSEALREKLFF
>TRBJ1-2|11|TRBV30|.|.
TGTGCCTGGAGGGAGGGCCGGGGCTACACCTTC
CAWREGRGYTF
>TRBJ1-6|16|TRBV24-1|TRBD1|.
TGTGCCACCAGTGATGCCCGGACAGGGGACGGTTCACCCCTCCACTTT
CATSDARTGDGSPLHF
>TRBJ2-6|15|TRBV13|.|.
TGTGCCAGCAGCTTAGTCAACTCTGGGGCCAACGTCCTGACTTTC
CASSLVNSGANVLTF
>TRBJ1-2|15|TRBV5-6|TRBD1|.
TGTGCCAGCAGCCCCCGACAGGGTCTTAACTATGGCTACACCTTC
CASSPRQGLNYGYTF
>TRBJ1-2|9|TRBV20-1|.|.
TGCAGTGTGGATAATGGCTACACCTTC
CSVDNGYTF
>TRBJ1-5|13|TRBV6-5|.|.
TGTGCCAGCAGTACAGGGTGGCGAGGGCCCCAGCATTTT
CASSTGWRGPQHF
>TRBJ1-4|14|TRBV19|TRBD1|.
TGTGCCAGTGCCAACAGGGGACTTAATGAAAAACTGTTTTTT
CASANRGLNEKLFF
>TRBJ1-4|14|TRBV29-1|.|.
TGCAGCGTTTCGCGGGGGGGGGCTAATGAAAAACTGTTTTTT
CSVSRGGANEKLFF
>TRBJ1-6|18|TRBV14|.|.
TGTGCCAGCAGCCAACCGCCAGGGATTCGGGTTTGGAATTCACCCCTCCACTTT
CASSQPPGIRVWNSPLHF
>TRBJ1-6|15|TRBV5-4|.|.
TGTGCCAGCAGCTTGGCCGGACTCCTCGAGTCACCCCTCCACTTT
CASSLAGLLESPLHF
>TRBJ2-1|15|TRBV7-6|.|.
TGTGCCAGCAGCTCGTACCCCGATGCGTACAATGAGCAGTTCTTC
CASSSYPDAYNEQFF
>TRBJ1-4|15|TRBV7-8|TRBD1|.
TGTGCCAGCAGCCTCCGGGACAGTCAGAATGAAAAACTGTTTTTT
CASSLRDSQNEKLFF
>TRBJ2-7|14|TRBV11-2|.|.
TGTGCCAGCAGCTTAGGGCTCAGGGGTAGGGAGCAGTACTTC
CASSLGLRGREQYF
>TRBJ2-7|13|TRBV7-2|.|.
TGTGCCAGCAGCTTAAATGGTGCGTACGAGCAGTACTTC
CASSLNGAYEQYF
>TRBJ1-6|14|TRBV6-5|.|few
TGTGCCAGTACGGCGCGCTCCTATAATTCACCCCTCCACTTT
CASTARSYNSPLHF
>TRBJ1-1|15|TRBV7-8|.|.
TGTGCCAGCAGCTTAGTTGTAGCACAGACCACTGAAGCTTTCTTT
CASSLVVAQTTEAFF
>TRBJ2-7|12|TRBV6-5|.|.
TGTGCCAGCAAGCGGCATTCCTACGAGCAGTACTTC
CASKRHSYEQYF
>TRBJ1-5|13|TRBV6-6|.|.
TGTGCCAGCAGTTACTTGAGCAATCAGCCCCAGCATTTT
CASSYLSNQPQHF
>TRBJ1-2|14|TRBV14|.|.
TGTGCCAGCAGCCAAAAAGTCGGGGGGCCTGGCTACACCTTC
CASSQKVGGPGYTF
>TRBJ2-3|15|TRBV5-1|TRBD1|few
TGCGCCAGCAGCTTTCAGGGACAGTCCACAGATACGCAGTATTTT
CASSFQGQSTDTQYF
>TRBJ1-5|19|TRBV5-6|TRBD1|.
TGTGCCAGCAGCTTGTGGACAGGGAAAGGGGGGTGGGGCAATCAGCCCCAGCATTTT
CASSLWTGKGGWGNQPQHF
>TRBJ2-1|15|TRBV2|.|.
TGTGCCAGCAGTGAAACTTTATATGGACGGAATGAGCAGTTCTTC
CASSETLYGRNEQFF
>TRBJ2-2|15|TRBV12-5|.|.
TGTGCTAGTTCCCTGGCAGGGGACTCCACCGGGGAGCTGTTTTTT
CASSLAGDSTGELFF
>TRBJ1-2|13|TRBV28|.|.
TGTGCCAGCACCCTTTTCCAGGGCTATGGCTACACCTTC
CASTLFQGYGYTF
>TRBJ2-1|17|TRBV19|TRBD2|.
TGTGCCAGTTCTAGAGGGACTAGCGGGGGGCCCTACAATGAGCAGTTCTTC
CASSRGTSGGPYNEQFF
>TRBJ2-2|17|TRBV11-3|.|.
TGTGCCAGCAGCTTAAGCGGCCTGGGGTGGGCGACCGGGGAGCTGTTTTTT
CASSLSGLGWATGELFF